This paragraph reports one T cell receptor beta chain. Per the original data handling: Estimated nucleated cell counts came from reference gene primer amplification. Assay used: immunoSEQ multiplex PCR; TCRdb lists only in-frame clones, some missing. That table supplies the V and J calls and clone size; D and trimming were determined from the DNA. The data hold approximately 280,000 clones, with about nine tenths observed a single time. Germline V gives CDR1 MNHEY, CDR2 SVGAGI. The V segment lost 6 bases and the J segment 3 bases; nucleotides outside the gene matches: 6. The CDR3 is 14 residues long. The sample is drawn from a study of blood T cell repertoires in COVID-19.

The sequence was collected from a middle-aged man with acute or convalescent COVID-19. The V call is TRBV6-5, the J call TRBJ1-1; 8 nucleotides line up with TRBD1. The material sequenced was peripheral blood. CDR3: CASSPRQGHTEAFF. As DNA, the CDR3 is TGTGCCAGCAGCCCCCGACAGGGGCACACTGAAGCTTTCTTT.